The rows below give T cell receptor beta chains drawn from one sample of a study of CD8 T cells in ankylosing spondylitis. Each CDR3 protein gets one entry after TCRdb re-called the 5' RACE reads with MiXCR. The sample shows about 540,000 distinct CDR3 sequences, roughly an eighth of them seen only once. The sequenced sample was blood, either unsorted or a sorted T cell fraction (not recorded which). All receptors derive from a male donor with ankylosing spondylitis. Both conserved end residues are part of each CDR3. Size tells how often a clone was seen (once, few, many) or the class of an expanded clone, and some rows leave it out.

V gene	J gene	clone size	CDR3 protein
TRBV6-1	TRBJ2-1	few	CASSEAKAGGEQFF
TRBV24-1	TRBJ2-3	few	CATSDRGPPHRTDTQYF
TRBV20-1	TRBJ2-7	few	CSARPPLAGAYEQYF
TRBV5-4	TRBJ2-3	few	CASSLAPPDTQYF
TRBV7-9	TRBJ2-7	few	CASSPDLQGTYEQYF
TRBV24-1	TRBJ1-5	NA	CATSDPRTGLSNQPQHF
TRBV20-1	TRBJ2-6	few	CSAKAGRISGANVLTF
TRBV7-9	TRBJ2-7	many	CASSLEGTATYEQYF
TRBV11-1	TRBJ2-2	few	CASSLAYLGTRANTGELFF
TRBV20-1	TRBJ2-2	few	CSARGLVVNTGELFF